This is a list of T cell receptor beta chains from one sample in a study of T-cell memory formation after mild COVID-19. Each CDR3 protein is one row after TCRdb ran MiXCR on the 5' RACE reads. Found here are about 90,000 distinct CDR3 sequences, 13% of them singletons; the top ten hold about 27%. The source material was PBMCs or a T cell subset sorted from them (not recorded which). The receptors shown here come from an adult woman who had mild COVID-19 (a few samples of this study predate the infection). Cell type and time point are not known. CDR3s include the opening cysteine and the closing phenylalanine or tryptophan. D genes are given only for firm matches. A row's size may be missing; if present it is once, few, many or a size class.

TGCAGTGCCCCCGTCTGGGGGCTTAGCACAGATACGCAGTATTTT,CSAPVWGLSTDTQYF,-,-,TRBV20-1,TRBJ2-3
TGTGCCACCAGCCGTGACAGGGGGTGGGAAGAGACCCAGTACTTC,CATSRDRGWEETQYF,-,TRBD1,TRBV15,TRBJ2-5
TGTGCCACCAGCGCCGGGACTCGTGCCTACAATGAGCAGTTCTTC,CATSAGTRAYNEQFF,-,-,TRBV15,TRBJ2-1
TGTGCCAGCAGTTTGAATCCCCACGAGCAGTACTTC,CASSLNPHEQYF,-,-,TRBV12-3/TRBV12-4,TRBJ2-7
TGTGCCAGCTCACCCACCGGGAACGGAGATACGCAGTATTTT,CASSPTGNGDTQYF,-,-,TRBV18,TRBJ2-3
TGCAGCGTTGAAGAAGGCCTAGCGGGGGGTAGGTGGGAGACCCAGTACTTC,CSVEEGLAGGRWETQYF,-,TRBD2,TRBV29-1,TRBJ2-5
TGCAGCGTTGAATTCCTTGGCACCCGCACAGATACGCAGTATTTT,CSVEFLGTRTDTQYF,few,-,TRBV29-1,TRBJ2-3
TGTGCCAGTAGTATAGGCCCAAATGAGCAGTTCTTC,CASSIGPNEQFF,few,-,TRBV19,TRBJ2-1
TGTGCCAGCAGTTACTCTCCGGACAGGGATCCTAATGAAAAACTGTTTTTT,CASSYSPDRDPNEKLFF,few,TRBD1,TRBV6-2/TRBV6-3,TRBJ1-4
TGCGCCAGCAGCTTGGAGGCAGGGATGGGAGCTTTCTTT,CASSLEAGMGAFF,-,-,TRBV5-1,TRBJ1-1
TGTGCCAGCAGCTACGTTGGAGGGAGCCAAGAGACCCAGTACTTC,CASSYVGGSQETQYF,-,-,TRBV7-9,TRBJ2-5
TGTGCCAGCAGCTTTCTAGCGGGAGCAGACGAGCAGTACTTC,CASSFLAGADEQYF,-,TRBD2,TRBV7-6,TRBJ2-7
TGTGCCAGCAGCCTCACACCGAGCTCCTACAATGAGCAGTTCTTC,CASSLTPSSYNEQFF,many,-,TRBV5-6,TRBJ2-1
TGCAGCGTTGAATATGGATACTCCTACGAGCAGTACTTC,CSVEYGYSYEQYF,few,-,TRBV29-1,TRBJ2-7
TGTGCCAGCAGTTCCGGGACAGGGAAGGGCGAGCAGTACTTC,CASSSGTGKGEQYF,-,TRBD1,TRBV6-2/TRBV6-3,TRBJ2-7
TGCGCCAGCAGCTTAGATCGTCAGGGTTACAATGAGCAGTTCTTC,CASSLDRQGYNEQFF,many,-,TRBV5-1,TRBJ2-1
TGTGCCAGCAGCCCGCCGTTGAGGAATGAGCAGTTCTTC,CASSPPLRNEQFF,many,-,TRBV7-9,TRBJ2-1
TGTGCCAGCAGCTTGAGCCCCCGGGACTTCTACGAGCAGTACTTC,CASSLSPRDFYEQYF,few,-,TRBV5-6,TRBJ2-7
TGCAGTGCTGTTACCCCGGACAGCACTTTGGGCTACACCTTC,CSAVTPDSTLGYTF,-,-,TRBV20-1,TRBJ1-2
TGTGCCAGCAGCTTAGATCCCCCCGAAGGAGGGGGCCAGATGAACACTGAAGCTTTCTTT,CASSLDPPEGGGQMNTEAFF,-,TRBD1,TRBV7-6,TRBJ1-1
TGCGCCAGCAGCTTGGGGACGGGGAATGAGCAGTTCTTC,CASSLGTGNEQFF,-,-,TRBV5-1,TRBJ2-1
TGTGCCAGCAGCCAACTTTGGGGGTCCAATCAGCCCCAGCATTTT,CASSQLWGSNQPQHF,-,-,TRBV4-2,TRBJ1-5
TGTGCCAGCAGCTTATGGACACAGGGAGCCGATCCAAAAAACATTCAGTACTTC,CASSLWTQGADPKNIQYF,many,-,TRBV7-2,TRBJ2-4
TGTGCCAGCAGCGCAGGGGGCAATCAGCCCCAGCATTTT,CASSAGGNQPQHF,few,-,TRBV9,TRBJ1-5
TGTGCCAGCAGCCCCGGGACAGGTTACGAGCAGTACTTC,CASSPGTGYEQYF,many,TRBD1,TRBV7-3,TRBJ2-7
TGTGCCAGCAGCCCGGGCGCAGGAACCTCCTACGAGCAGTACTTC,CASSPGAGTSYEQYF,few,-,TRBV9,TRBJ2-7
TGCGCCAGCAGCAAAACATTAGCGGGGGGCCTGAACACCGGGGAGCTGTTTTTT,CASSKTLAGGLNTGELFF,-,TRBD2,TRBV4-1,TRBJ2-2
TGCAGTGCTAGACGGGAAACCCTAATGAACTACGAGCAGTACTTC,CSARRETLMNYEQYF,few,-,TRBV20-1,TRBJ2-7
TGTGCCAGCAGCGCGGGCCCGGGGAACAATGAGCAGTTCTTC,CASSAGPGNNEQFF,-,-,TRBV5-6,TRBJ2-1
TGTGCCAGCAGCGGGACTAGCGGAACTAGCACAGATACGCAGTATTTT,CASSGTSGTSTDTQYF,few,TRBD2,TRBV11-3,TRBJ2-3
TGTGCCAGCAGCTTCCGGGACAGGGGATACAATGAGCAGTTCTTC,CASSFRDRGYNEQFF,few,TRBD1,TRBV5-8,TRBJ2-1
TGCAGTGCTAGAGGACTCAATTACAATGAGCAGTTCTTC,CSARGLNYNEQFF,-,-,TRBV20-1,TRBJ2-1
TGTGCCAGCAGCTTTTCGAGGGAAAACATTCAGTACTTC,CASSFSRENIQYF,few,-,TRBV7-9,TRBJ2-4